This T cell receptor (beta chain) appears in the sequencing data of a study of blood T cell repertoires in COVID-19. About the research overall: T cells, B-cell-depleted T cells, or PBMCs supplied cDNA or gDNA.

In the study's own analysis: Scientists estimated how many nucleated cells there were by amplifying reference gene primers. Measured with immunoSEQ multiplex PCR; TCRdb has only the in-frame clones, and not every one. The DNA was the basis for D and trimming; V, J and clone size are from that table. The sample shows tens of thousands of clones, 80% to 85% of them seen only once. Germline V gene data show CDR1 as SQVTM and CDR2 as ANQGSEA. The CDR3 contains 12 residues. The junction had 6 bases not matched to a gene; V was cut back by 4 bases and J by 8 bases. The origin of this receptor is a human donor in a cohort sampled during active COVID-19. The sample comprised peripheral blood. The chain uses TRBV29-1 and TRBJ2-3, with 7 positions matching TRBD2. The CDR3 region has the DNA TGCAGCGTTGGCGGGGGAGAAGGTACGCAGTATTTT. Protein sequence: CSVGGGEGTQYF.